This is a list of T cell receptor beta chains from one sample in a study of cytomegalovirus exposure and HLA in healthy donors. Clones were read by immunoSEQ multiplex PCR, and TCRdb kept only the in-frame ones, dropping some. This table holds about 180,000 clones, 70% to 85% found once. The source material was PBMCs. All receptors come from a woman aged 60-75 years in good health and CMV-seropositive. Both conserved end residues are part of each CDR3. D genes are given only for firm matches. A row's size may be missing; if present it is once, few, many or a size class.

>TRBJ1-3|TRBD1|TRBV18|few
CASSPPGQVRNTIYF
TGTGCCAGCTCACCCCCTGGACAGGTGCGAAACACCATATATTTT
>TRBJ2-5|TRBD1|TRBV15|.
CATSRDRGETQYF
TGTGCCACCAGCAGAGACAGGGGGGAGACCCAGTACTTC
>TRBJ2-5|TRBD1|TRBV5-1|.
CASSLGRTGQETQYF
TGCGCCAGCAGCCTTGGTAGGACAGGGCAAGAGACCCAGTACTTC
>TRBJ1-4|TRBD1|TRBV5-1|.
CASSPTGTEGKLFF
TGCGCCAGCAGCCCTACCGGGACAGAAGGAAAACTGTTTTTT
>TRBJ1-3|.|TRBV6-5|.
CASSYSGLPGNTIYF
TGTGCCAGCAGTTACTCGGGGCTGCCTGGAAACACCATATATTTT
>TRBJ1-1|.|TRBV19|.
CASISQWGRRTEAFF
TGTGCCAGTATCTCCCAATGGGGCCGCCGCACTGAAGCTTTCTTT
>TRBJ1-1|.|TRBV6-1|.
CASSPRSFEEAFF
TGTGCCAGCAGTCCTCGGAGCTTCGAAGAAGCTTTCTTT
>TRBJ2-7|TRBD1|TRBV18|few
CASSPQGATYEQYF
TGTGCCAGCTCACCGCAGGGGGCCACCTACGAGCAGTACTTC
>TRBJ2-1|.|TRBV19|.
CASSATRAYNEQFF
TGTGCCAGTAGTGCGACCCGGGCCTACAATGAGCAGTTCTTC
>TRBJ2-3|TRBD2|TRBV28|once
CASIGLAGEDTQYF
TGTGCCAGCATTGGACTAGCGGGGGAAGATACGCAGTATTTT
>TRBJ2-1|TRBD2|TRBV5-8|.
CASGRTSGYNEQFF
TGTGCCAGCGGCCGGACTAGCGGCTACAATGAGCAGTTCTTC
>TRBJ1-1|.|TRBV29-1|.
CSVGGGSDEAFF
TGCAGCGTTGGGGGGGGGTCAGATGAAGCTTTCTTT
>TRBJ1-3|.|TRBV6-1|few
CASSEQGTGNTIYF
TGTGCCAGCAGTGAACAGGGAACTGGAAACACCATATATTTT
>TRBJ2-1|TRBD2|TRBV19|.
CASSIGASGSGNEQFF
TGTGCCAGTAGTATCGGGGCTAGCGGGAGCGGTAATGAGCAGTTCTTC
>TRBJ2-5|.|TRBV28|.
CASSVTRPGGKETQYF
TGTGCCAGCAGCGTTACCCGCCCCGGAGGTAAAGAGACCCAGTACTTC
>TRBJ2-4|TRBD1|TRBV18|.
CASSTGQGGNIQYF
TGTGCCAGCTCTACGGGACAGGGGGGAAACATTCAGTACTTC
>TRBJ1-3|.|TRBV15|few
CATSIGHKSSGNTIYF
TGTGCCACCAGCATCGGACACAAGAGCTCTGGAAACACCATATATTTT
>TRBJ2-3|TRBD1|TRBV19|.
CASSMGTGWTDTQYF
TGTGCCAGTAGTATGGGGACAGGGTGGACAGATACGCAGTATTTT
>TRBJ1-5|.|TRBV19|few
CASSIVFTGYSNQPQHF
TGTGCCAGTAGTATAGTTTTCACAGGTTATAGCAATCAGCCCCAGCATTTT
>TRBJ1-2|TRBD1|TRBV4-3|.
CASSQDTNRGQGYGYTF
TGCGCCAGCAGCCAAGACACGAACAGGGGGCAGGGCTATGGCTACACCTTC
>TRBJ1-5|.|TRBV27|.
CASSLRDGPQHF
TGTGCCAGCAGTTTAAGAGATGGGCCCCAGCATTTT
>TRBJ2-3|TRBD2|TRBV7-8|.
CASSPGLAGDTQYF
TGTGCCAGCAGCCCCGGACTAGCGGGGGATACGCAGTATTTT
>TRBJ1-6|.|TRBV4-1|.
CASSQKTRDPSGANSPLHF
TGCGCCAGCAGCCAAAAGACGAGAGATCCGTCAGGGGCTAATTCACCCCTCCACTTT
>TRBJ1-1|.|TRBV6-5|.
CASSLAGSYTEAFF
TGTGCCAGCAGCCTCGCAGGATCGTACACTGAAGCTTTCTTT
>TRBJ1-2|TRBD1|TRBV6-5|once
CASRSDRGGYTF
TGTGCCAGCAGGAGCGACAGGGGTGGCTACACCTTC
>TRBJ2-3|.|TRBV6-5|.
CASSRSVATDTQYF
TGTGCCAGCAGCCGTAGCGTAGCCACAGATACGCAGTATTTT
>TRBJ1-5|TRBD1|TRBV7-9|.
CASSSGTGHQPQHF
TGTGCCAGCAGCTCTGGGACAGGGCATCAGCCCCAGCATTTT
>TRBJ2-7|.|TRBV4-1|.
CASSQTGKSYEQYF
TGCGCCAGCAGCCAAACAGGGAAATCCTACGAGCAGTACTTC
>TRBJ1-5|.|TRBV2|.
CASSGQAGQPQHF
TGTGCCAGCAGTGGACAGGCCGGGCAGCCCCAGCATTTT
>TRBJ2-7|.|TRBV13|.
CASREQGGVLQYF
TGTGCCAGCAGGGAACAGGGTGGGGTCCTTCAGTACTTC
>TRBJ1-3|.|TRBV9|.
CASSPPGSGNTIYF
TGTGCCAGCAGCCCCCCAGGCTCTGGAAACACCATATATTTT
>TRBJ1-6|TRBD1|TRBV27|.
CASSSTGGSYNSPLHF
TGTGCCAGCAGTAGTACAGGGGGCTCCTATAATTCACCCCTCCACTTT
>TRBJ1-3|TRBD1|TRBV28|few
CASSFRGPGNTIYF
TGTGCCAGCAGTTTCAGGGGGCCTGGAAACACCATATATTTT
>TRBJ1-3|.|TRBV7-2|.
CASSSGARNTIYF
TGTGCCAGCAGCAGCGGGGCGAGAAACACCATATATTTT
>TRBJ1-2|.|TRBV7-2|few
CASREGPNYGYTF
TGTGCCAGCAGGGAGGGGCCTAACTATGGCTACACCTTC
>TRBJ2-1|.|TRBV7-9|.
CASSFGQGYEQFF
TGTGCCAGCAGCTTCGGGCAGGGATATGAGCAGTTCTTC
>TRBJ2-2|.|TRBV9|.
CASSDRTNTGELFF
TGTGCCAGTTCGGACAGAACGAACACCGGGGAGCTGTTTTTT
>TRBJ1-1|TRBD1|TRBV19|many
CASIGPGTANTEAFF
TGTGCCAGTATCGGCCCTGGGACAGCCAACACTGAAGCTTTCTTT
>TRBJ1-1|.|TRBV7-3|.
CASSLMGAPEAFF
TGTGCCAGCAGCCTAATGGGAGCCCCTGAAGCTTTCTTT
>TRBJ2-1|TRBD2|TRBV7-9|few
CASRATSGGGPYNEQFF
TGTGCCAGCAGAGCTACTAGCGGGGGGGGGCCCTACAATGAGCAGTTCTTC
>TRBJ1-6|TRBD1|TRBV6-5|.
CASSRDRDSSPLHF
TGTGCCAGCAGCAGGGACAGGGACTCTTCACCCCTCCACTTT
>TRBJ1-1|TRBD1|TRBV4-1|.
CASSQDRVRALRGTEAFF
TGCGCCAGCAGCCAAGATCGTGTCAGGGCCCTCAGGGGGACTGAAGCTTTCTTT
>TRBJ1-3|.|TRBV10-3|.
CAISDGSSGNTIYF
TGTGCCATCAGTGACGGGTCATCTGGAAACACCATATATTTT
>TRBJ2-7|.|TRBV2|.
CASSELAVYEQYF
TGTGCCAGCAGTGAATTAGCGGTCTACGAGCAGTACTTC
>TRBJ2-5|TRBD1|TRBV5-1|.
CASSLGTRTGVRETQYF
TGCGCCAGCAGCTTGGGCACTAGGACAGGGGTCCGAGAGACCCAGTACTTC